The next 24 T cell receptor beta chains were all read from a single sample in a study of T cells in Graves' hyperthyroidism and ophthalmopathy. Authors of the study amplified TCR beta CDR3 regions from RNA transcripts. First-round RT-PCR targeting the TCR CDR3 was performed with the HTBI primer set. One entry per CDR3 protein results from TCRdb running MiXCR on the multiplex PCR reads. This sample has 400,000 to 450,000 distinct CDR3 sequences, with approximately 14% found just once. Material: blood. The source is a man aged 18 to 35 with Graves' ophthalmopathy.

This clonotype was counted between two and nine times. This sequence joins TRBV20-1 and TRBJ1-2; tentative D call: TRBD1 (5 bases). The V end was cut by 2 bases, the J end by 3 bases, with 13 bases between. The CDR3 totals 14 residues. Germline CDR1 reads DFQATT; CDR2 reads SNEGSKA (reference sequence). CDR3 nucleotides: TGCAGTGCTAGACTCGGGACTGGCCACTATGGCTACACCTTC. Encoded protein: CSARLGTGHYGYTF.

The gene calls are TRBV7-8 and TRBJ1-2; D is perhaps TRBD1 (5 bases). V was shortened by 1 base and J by 4 bases, with 13 bases between the two germline ends. Germline V gene lookup returns CDR1 SGHVS and CDR2 FQNEAQ. CDR3 size: 15 residues. Here the CDR3 reads CASSLGSSRGYGYTF. The CDR3, as DNA: TGTGCCAGCAGCTTAGGCAGTTCGAGGGGCTATGGCTACACCTTC.

This clonotype was picked up a small number of times. The chain uses TRBV7-3 and TRBJ1-3, with D uncertain. Germline CDR1 and CDR2: SGHTA and FQGTGA. CDR3 size: 16 residues. With 5 bases removed from V and 1 base from J, the gap between germline ends came to 15 bases. The CDR3 coding sequence is TGTGCCAGCAGCCCCGGACCCTCGGGGTCTGGAAACACCATATATTTT. Protein product: CASSPGPSGSGNTIYF.

This clonotype was counted ten times or more. The V gene is TRBV9, the J gene TRBJ2-7; maybe TRBD1 (6 bases). The germline V and J ends were trimmed by 3 bases and 6 bases, with 13 bases remaining between them. CDR1 is SGDLS, CDR2 YYNGEE, per germline. The CDR3 has 13 amino acids. The CDR3 loop is CASSAGQTAEQYF. Written as DNA, the CDR3 is TGTGCCAGCAGCGCAGGACAGACAGCCGAGCAGTACTTC. Using reference TRBV9 and TRBJ2-7 for the parts outside the CDR3, the full variable domain is DSGVTQTPKHLITATGQRVTLRCSPRSGDLSVYWYQQSLDQGLQFLIQYYNGEERAKGNILERFSAQQFPDLHSELNLSSLELGDSALYFCASSAGQTAEQYFGPGTRLTVT.

Comments on this clonotype: The conserved phenylalanine or tryptophan is not found at the CDR3 terminus, so this likely reflects a read error. The rearrangement links TRBV7-2 to TRBJ1-1, with no clear D. Germline V lookup: CDR1 SGHTA, CDR2 FQGNSA. This CDR3 has 13 residues. V shed 9 bases and J shed 1 base, with 12 bases lying between them. In nucleotides, the CDR3 is TGTGCCAGTAGTATAGAAGGGAACACTGAAGCTTTCCTT. Translated: CASSIEGNTEAFL.

This clonotype showed up just once. This may stem from a read error, because a much larger clone lies one nucleotide away. The J gene is TRBJ2-5, the V gene TRBV29-1; D not resolved. The CDR3 runs 17 residues. CDR1 and CDR2 from the germline V gene are SQVTM and ANQGSEA. Trimming pared 0 bases from V and 2 bases from J, leaving 19 bases between. CDR3 residues: CSVEDLLAYYRQETQYF. The DNA of the CDR3 is TGCAGCGTTGAAGATCTTTTGGCCTATTATAGGCAAGAGACCCAGTACTTC.

The chain combines TRBV7-9 with TRBJ2-5; 11 positions agree with TRBD1. This CDR3 spans 16 amino acids. The V and J ends lost 1 base and 5 bases, in that order; junction bases with no gene match: 6. The germline V gene has CDR1 SEHNR and CDR2 FQNEAQ (reference sequence). CDR3 loop: CASSLGGQGVLETQYF. The CDR3 region has the DNA TGTGCCAGCAGCTTAGGGGGACAGGGGGTTTTGGAGACCCAGTACTTC. The whole variable domain, remainder taken from reference TRBV7-9 and TRBJ2-5, is DTGVSQNPRHKITKRGQNVTFRCDPISEHNRLYWYRQTLGQGPEFLTYFQNEAQLEKSRLLSDRFSAERPKGSFSTLEIQRTEQGDSAMYLCASSLGGQGVLETQYFGPGTRLLVL.

The sample holds many counts of this clonotype. The V gene is TRBV7-8, the J gene TRBJ2-1; 14 nucleotides agree with TRBD2. V trimming: 4 bases; J trimming: 10 bases; junction bases outside the gene matches: 9. The CDR3 length is 16 residues. The germline CDR1 and CDR2 sequences are SGHVS and FQNEAQ. The CDR3 bases are TGTGCCAGCAGCTCGCGGGGGACTAGCGGGAGCTTGGAGCAGTTCTTC. Its translation: CASSSRGTSGSLEQFF.

At least ten counts were recorded for this clonotype. The genes are TRBV20-1 and TRBJ2-1; 9 positions agree with TRBD2. Germline lookup yields CDR1 DFQATT and CDR2 SNEGSKA (reference sequence). V gave up 0 bases and J gave up 6 bases; unmatched junction bases: 9. The CDR3 is made up of 16 amino acids. CDR3 coding DNA: TGCAGTGCTAGAGATATAGCGGGAGTATCGACCAATGAGCAGTTCTTC. Translating gives CSARDIAGVSTNEQFF.

This clonotype was detected many times. The chain uses TRBV5-1 and TRBJ2-5, with D maybe TRBD2 (6 bases). The CDR3 runs to 14 residues. Germline V gives CDR1 SGHRS, CDR2 YFSETQ. The germline V and J ends were trimmed by 4 bases and 0 bases, with 10 bases remaining between them. This chain's CDR3 is CASSRSGDQETQYF. Written as DNA, the CDR3 is TGCGCCAGCAGCCGGTCGGGGGACCAAGAGACCCAGTACTTC.

This clonotype was seen a few times. V gene TRBV11-1 combines with J gene TRBJ2-1; TRBD1 matches 9 bases. Germline-derived CDR1 and CDR2 are SGHAT and FQDESV (reference sequence). The CDR3 contains 16 residues. The junction had 4 bases not matched to a gene; V was cut back by 4 bases and J by 0 bases. The CDR3 sequence is CASSWTGASSYNEQFF. The CDR3 bases are TGTGCCAGCAGCTGGACAGGGGCTAGCTCCTACAATGAGCAGTTCTTC.

The chain has TRBV27 and TRBJ2-7; 7 nucleotides agree with TRBD2. CDR1 MNHEY and CDR2 SMNVEV come from the germline V gene (reference sequence). V lost 4 bases to trimming and J lost 0 bases; unmatched junction nucleotides: 6. There are 15 residues in the CDR3. CDR3: CASSSKRGSSYEQYF. In DNA, the CDR3 is TGTGCCAGCAGTTCGAAGCGGGGCTCCTCCTACGAGCAGTACTTC.

There are a few counts of this clonotype. The J gene is TRBJ2-7, the V gene TRBV15; D possibly corresponds to TRBD1 (5 bases). Germline V lookup: CDR1 LNHNV, CDR2 YYDKDF (reference sequence). Trimming removed 0 bases from V and 3 bases from J, with 12 bases in between. The CDR3 loop spans 15 amino acids. CDR3 sequence (DNA): TGTGCCACCAGCAGAGATGAGGCAGGGTTCTACGAGCAGTACTTC. Encoded protein: CATSRDEAGFYEQYF.

In this sample, this clonotype turned up a few times. V is TRBV4-1 and J is TRBJ2-7, with 9 bases that match TRBD1. Losses at the gene ends were 3 bases for V and 0 bases for J; bases not matched to a gene: 9. The CDR3 is 17 amino acids. CDR1 and CDR2 from the germline V gene are MGHRA and YSYEKL. For the CDR3, the DNA is TGCGCCAGCAGCCACCGACCGGGACAGGGTTTCTCCTACGAGCAGTACTTC. The encoded protein is CASSHRPGQGFSYEQYF.

This clonotype was recorded at least ten times. The chain recombines TRBV7-2 with TRBJ2-7, with unresolved D. CDR3 size: 12 residues. V was clipped by 1 base and J by 3 bases, with 4 bases between them. Germline V gene lookup returns CDR1 SGHTA and CDR2 FQGNSA. Here the CDR3 reads CASSLVRYEQYF. The CDR3 nucleotides read TGTGCCAGCAGCTTAGTTCGCTACGAGCAGTACTTC.

Many counts were recorded for this clonotype. The chain recombines TRBV4-1 with TRBJ2-7, with D possibly TRBD1 on 6 matching bases. Germline lookup yields CDR1 MGHRA and CDR2 YSYEKL. V lost 3 bases and J lost 3, with 15 bases in between. The CDR3 loop spans 15 amino acids. The CDR3 loop is CASSQNRDTHYEQYF. The CDR3 DNA sequence: TGCGCCAGCAGCCAGAACCGGGACACCCACTACGAGCAGTACTTC.

This clonotype was observed many times. V usage is TRBV5-5 and J usage is TRBJ2-7; D remains unclear. The CDR3 runs 14 residues. Germline V CDR1 and CDR2: SGHKS, YYEKEE (reference sequence). V lost 1 base, J lost 6 bases, and 14 bases lay in between. The CDR3 spells CASSLNAFGGEQYF. The CDR3 DNA reads TGTGCCAGCAGCTTGAACGCTTTCGGTGGCGAGCAGTACTTC.

This clonotype was found many times. V gene TRBV5-1 combines with J gene TRBJ2-5; 8 positions match TRBD1. J gave up 5 bases and V 0 bases, and 6 bases lay outside the gene matches. This CDR3 comprises 15 residues. In germline, CDR1 is SGHRS, CDR2 YFSETQ. The CDR3 loop reads CASSLGTGLGETQYF. Here the CDR3 DNA reads TGCGCCAGCAGCTTGGGGACAGGGCTGGGCGAGACCCAGTACTTC. The whole variable domain, remainder taken from reference TRBV5-1 and TRBJ2-5, is KAGVTQTPRYLIKTRGQQVTLSCSPISGHRSVSWYQQTPGQGLQFLFEYFSETQRNKGNFPGRFSGRQFSNSRSEMNVSTLELGDSALYLCASSLGTGLGETQYFGPGTRLLVL.

The sample holds many counts of this clonotype. This chain links TRBV20-1 with TRBJ2-7, with D possibly TRBD2 on 6 matching bases. V lost 6 bases to trimming and J lost 4 bases, with 13 bases between them. CDR3 length equals 12 residues. The germline CDR1 and CDR2 sequences are DFQATT and SNEGSKA (reference sequence). The CDR3 DNA reads as TGCAGTGCCCCGGGACTTCAATACGAGCAGTACTTC. Translation gives CSAPGLQYEQYF.

J is TRBJ2-3 and V is TRBV4-1; no clear D gene. The germline V and J ends were trimmed by 1 base and 5 bases, with 10 bases remaining between them. Germline-derived CDR1 and CDR2 are MGHRA and YSYEKL. CDR3 length: 14 amino acids. CDR3 protein: CASSQARARDTQYF. As DNA, the CDR3 is TGCGCCAGCAGCCAAGCCCGAGCACGAGATACGCAGTATTTT.

This clonotype came up many times. The rearrangement links TRBV6-1 to TRBJ2-7, with TRBD1 identical over 8 bases. Trimming removed 5 bases from V and 2 bases from J; junction bases left unmatched: 5. CDR3 size: 14 residues. From germline, CDR1 is MNHNS and CDR2 SASEGT. CDR3 sequence (DNA): TGTGCCAGCAGTCTGGACAGGGCCCCCTACGAGCAGTACTTC. It yields the protein CASSLDRAPYEQYF.

The chain joins TRBV20-1 to TRBJ2-5; D remains ambiguous. This CDR3 has 13 amino acids. The V gene's germline CDR1 is DFQATT and CDR2 SNEGSKA (reference sequence). The V end lost 2 bases, the J end lost 0 bases, and 7 bases lay between the germline ends. DNA of the CDR3: TGCAGTGCTAGATCTACAAACCAAGAGACCCAGTACTTC. This translates into CSARSTNQETQYF.

This clonotype showed up many times. CDR3 coding DNA: TGCAGTGCTCCCCCGACTAGCGGGACAACAGATACGCAGTATTTT. As protein: CSAPPTSGTTDTQYF. V usage is TRBV20-1 and J usage is TRBJ2-3; 11 bases match TRBD2. The germline CDR1 and CDR2 sequences are DFQATT and SNEGSKA (reference sequence). The CDR3 has 15 residues. The ends lost 5 bases at V and 3 bases at J; junction bases unmatched: 7.

The gene calls are TRBV20-1 and TRBJ1-6; D remains ambiguous. Trimming took off 0 bases at V and 9 bases at J, with 15 bases between the two ends. Germline loops: CDR1 DFQATT, CDR2 SNEGSKA (reference sequence). This CDR3 comprises 15 residues. This chain's CDR3 is CSARDSWADSSPLHF. Here the CDR3 DNA reads TGCAGTGCTAGAGATTCATGGGCGGATAGTTCACCCCTCCACTTT.